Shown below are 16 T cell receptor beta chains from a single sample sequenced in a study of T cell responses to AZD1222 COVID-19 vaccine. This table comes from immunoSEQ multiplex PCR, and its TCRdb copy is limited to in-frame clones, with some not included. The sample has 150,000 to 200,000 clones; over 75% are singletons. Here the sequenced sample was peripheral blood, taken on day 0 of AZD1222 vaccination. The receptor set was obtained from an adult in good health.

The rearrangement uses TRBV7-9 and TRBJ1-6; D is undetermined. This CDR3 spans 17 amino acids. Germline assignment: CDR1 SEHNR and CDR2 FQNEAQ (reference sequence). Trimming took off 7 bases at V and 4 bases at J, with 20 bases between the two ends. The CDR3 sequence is CASTRWVAGEYNSPLHF. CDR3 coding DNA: TGTGCCAGCACCCGTTGGGTGGCAGGCGAGTATAATTCACCCCTCCACTTT. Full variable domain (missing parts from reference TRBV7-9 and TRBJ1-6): DTGVSQNPRHKITKRGQNVTFRCDPISEHNRLYWYRQTLGQGPEFLTYFQNEAQLEKSRLLSDRFSAERPKGSFSTLEIQRTEQGDSAMYLCASTRWVAGEYNSPLHFGNGTRLTVT.

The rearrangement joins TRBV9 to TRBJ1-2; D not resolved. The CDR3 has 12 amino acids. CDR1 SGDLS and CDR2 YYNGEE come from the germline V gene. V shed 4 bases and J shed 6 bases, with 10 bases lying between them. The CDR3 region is CASSPPRDGYTF. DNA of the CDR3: TGTGCCAGCAGCCCCCCGCGGGATGGCTACACCTTC.

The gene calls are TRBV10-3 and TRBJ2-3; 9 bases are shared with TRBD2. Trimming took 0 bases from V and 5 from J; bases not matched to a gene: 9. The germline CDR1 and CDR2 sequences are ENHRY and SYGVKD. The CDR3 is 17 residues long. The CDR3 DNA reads TGTGCCATCAGTGAGTCAAGCGGGGGGCGCCAGGAAGATACGCAGTATTTT. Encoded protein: CAISESSGGRQEDTQYF.

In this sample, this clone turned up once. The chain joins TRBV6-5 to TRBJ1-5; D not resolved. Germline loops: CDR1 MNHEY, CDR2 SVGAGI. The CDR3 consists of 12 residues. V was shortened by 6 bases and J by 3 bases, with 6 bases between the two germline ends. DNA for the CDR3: TGTGCCAGCAGCCCACACAATCAGCCCCAGCATTTT. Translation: CASSPHNQPQHF.

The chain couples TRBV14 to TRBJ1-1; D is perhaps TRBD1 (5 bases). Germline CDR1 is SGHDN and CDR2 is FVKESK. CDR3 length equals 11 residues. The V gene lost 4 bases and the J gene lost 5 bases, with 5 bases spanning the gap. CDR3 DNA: TGTGCCAGCAGCCGGGGGACTGAAGCTTTCTTT. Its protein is CASSRGTEAFF.

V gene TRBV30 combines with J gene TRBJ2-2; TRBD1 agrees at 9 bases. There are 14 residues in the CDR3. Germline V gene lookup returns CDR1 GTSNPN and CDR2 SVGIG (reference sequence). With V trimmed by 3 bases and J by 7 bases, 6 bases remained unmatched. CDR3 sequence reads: CAWRDRGPIGELFF. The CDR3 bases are TGTGCCTGGAGGGACAGGGGTCCCATCGGGGAGCTGTTTTTT.

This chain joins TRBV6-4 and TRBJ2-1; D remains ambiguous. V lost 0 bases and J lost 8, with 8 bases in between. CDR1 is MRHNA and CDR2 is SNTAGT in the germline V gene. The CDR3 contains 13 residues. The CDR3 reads CASSDSSRDEQFF. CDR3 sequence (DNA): TGTGCCAGCAGTGACTCGTCTCGGGATGAGCAGTTCTTC.

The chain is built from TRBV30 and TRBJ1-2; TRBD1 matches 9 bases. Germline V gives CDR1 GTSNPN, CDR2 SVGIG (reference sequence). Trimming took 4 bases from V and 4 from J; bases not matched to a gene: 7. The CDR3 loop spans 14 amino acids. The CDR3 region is CAWNPDRGGYGYTF. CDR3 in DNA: TGTGCCTGGAACCCGGACAGGGGAGGCTATGGCTACACCTTC.

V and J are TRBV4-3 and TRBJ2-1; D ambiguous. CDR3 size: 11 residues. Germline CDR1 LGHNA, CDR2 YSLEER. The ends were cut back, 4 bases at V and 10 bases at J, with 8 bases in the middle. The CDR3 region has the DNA TGCGCCAGCAGCCGTCCCGGGGAGCAGTTCTTC. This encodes CASSRPGEQFF.

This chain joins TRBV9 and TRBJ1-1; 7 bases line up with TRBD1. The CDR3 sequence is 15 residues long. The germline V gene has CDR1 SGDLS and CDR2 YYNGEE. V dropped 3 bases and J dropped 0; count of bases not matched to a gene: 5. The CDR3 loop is CASSEGGQLNTEAFF. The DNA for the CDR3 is TGTGCCAGCAGCGAGGGGGGACAGCTGAACACTGAAGCTTTCTTT.

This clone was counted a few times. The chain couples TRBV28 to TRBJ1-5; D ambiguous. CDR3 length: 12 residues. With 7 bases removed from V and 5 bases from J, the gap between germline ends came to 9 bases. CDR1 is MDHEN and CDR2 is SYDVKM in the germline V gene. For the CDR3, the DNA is TGTGCCAGCACGGAGACCGATCAGCCCCAGCATTTT. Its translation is CASTETDQPQHF.

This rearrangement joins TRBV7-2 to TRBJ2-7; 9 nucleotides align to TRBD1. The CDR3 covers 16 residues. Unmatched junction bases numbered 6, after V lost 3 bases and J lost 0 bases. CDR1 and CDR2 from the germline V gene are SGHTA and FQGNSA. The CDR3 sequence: CASSFSGQGSSYEQYF. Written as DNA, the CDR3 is TGTGCCAGCAGCTTCTCCGGACAGGGGAGCTCCTACGAGCAGTACTTC.

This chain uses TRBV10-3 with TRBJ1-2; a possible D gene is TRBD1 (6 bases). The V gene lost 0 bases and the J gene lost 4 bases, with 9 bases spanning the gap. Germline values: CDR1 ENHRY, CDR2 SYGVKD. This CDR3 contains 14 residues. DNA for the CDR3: TGTGCCATCAGTGAGTCGTTGGGGGCCTATGGCTACACCTTC. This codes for CAISESLGAYGYTF.

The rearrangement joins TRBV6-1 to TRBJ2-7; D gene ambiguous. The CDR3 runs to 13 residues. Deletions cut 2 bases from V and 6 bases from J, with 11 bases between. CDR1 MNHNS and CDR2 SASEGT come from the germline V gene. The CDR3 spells CASSESHRPEQYF. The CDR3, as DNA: TGTGCCAGCAGTGAATCCCATCGGCCCGAGCAGTACTTC.

In DNA form, the CDR3 reads TGTGCCAGCAGTTTAGACTATAATTCACCCCTCCACTTT. Amino acids: CASSLDYNSPLHF. This chain uses TRBV27 with TRBJ1-6; unclear D gene. CDR3 length equals 13 residues. In germline, CDR1 is MNHEY, CDR2 SMNVEV (reference sequence). V lost 2 bases to trimming and J lost 3 bases, with 2 bases between them.

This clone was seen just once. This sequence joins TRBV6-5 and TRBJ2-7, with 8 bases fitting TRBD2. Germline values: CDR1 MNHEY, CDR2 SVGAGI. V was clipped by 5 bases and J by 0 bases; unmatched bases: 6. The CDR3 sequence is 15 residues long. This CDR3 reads CASSPRGGSSYEQYF. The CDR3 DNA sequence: TGTGCCAGCAGTCCCCGGGGGGGGAGCTCCTACGAGCAGTACTTC.